The TCR beta chain under discussion was sequenced for a study of OX40 agonist ivuxolimab in advanced cancers. At the level of the study: Partial responses were achieved by three patients, one with hepatocellular carcinoma and two with cutaneous melanoma.

Profiling relied on immunoSEQ multiplex PCR, and the TCRdb table lists in-frame clones only, not all of them. The sample includes roughly 10,000 clones, more than 60% of them seen just once. Germline V gene lookup returns CDR1 SGHTA and CDR2 FQGNSA. There are 15 residues in the CDR3. Trimming took off 1 base at V and 3 bases at J, with 13 bases between the two ends. The source was CD4+ or CD8+ T cells sorted from blood, collected in a trial of the OX40 agonist ivuxolimab. The source of this sequence is an adult with an advanced solid tumor such as melanoma, head and neck, liver or kidney cancer. The rearrangement links TRBV7-2 to TRBJ2-7; maybe TRBD1 (6 bases). CDR3 in amino acids: CASSLGNRANYEQYF. CDR3 nucleotides: TGTGCCAGCAGCTTAGGTAACAGGGCAAACTACGAGCAGTACTTC.